A single sample gave rise to the 26 T cell receptor beta chains below, sequenced in a study of B cell selection in AIRE deficiency. This table comes from immunoSEQ multiplex PCR, and its TCRdb copy is limited to in-frame clones, with some not included. The profile shows about 24,000 clones, roughly 96% of them singletons. The sorted conventional CD4 T cells were gated as CD4+CD127+. The material sequenced was conventional CD4+ T cells sorted from PBMCs. These receptors came from a human donor with AIRE deficiency.

This clone was seen just once. The chain employs TRBV6-5 and TRBJ2-7; D gene uncertain. The CDR3 runs 11 residues. V lost 6 bases, J lost 7 bases, and 10 bases lay in between. Per germline, CDR1 MNHEY and CDR2 SVGAGI. The CDR3 coding sequence is TGTGCCAGCAGATCCCGACGTGAGCAGTACTTC. Protein: CASRSRREQYF.

This chain links TRBV28 with TRBJ1-2; D is ambiguous. The CDR3 is 12 amino acids. From germline, CDR1 is MDHEN and CDR2 SYDVKM. The V and J ends lost 5 bases and 6 bases respectively, with 10 bases between them. In nucleotides, the CDR3 is TGTGCCAGCAGTCCCACGGTCCATGGCTACACCTTC. This encodes CASSPTVHGYTF.

The V call is TRBV5-5, the J call TRBJ2-7, with TRBD2 matching over 7 bases. Trimming took 0 bases from V and 4 from J; bases not matched to a gene: 13. The CDR3 is made up of 17 amino acids. CDR1 is SGHKS, CDR2 YYEKEE, per germline (reference sequence). CDR3 protein: CASSLAAFGGSTYEQYF. Here the CDR3 DNA reads TGTGCCAGCAGCTTGGCCGCGTTTGGCGGGAGTACTTACGAGCAGTACTTC.

The chain has TRBV7-6 and TRBJ2-7, with 14 bases matching TRBD2. The CDR3 has 17 residues. The ends lost 5 bases at V and 1 base at J; junction bases unmatched: 7. Germline assignment: CDR1 SGHVS and CDR2 FNYEAQ. CDR3 residues: CASSEGLAGVSSYEQYF. Here the CDR3 DNA reads TGTGCCAGCAGCGAGGGACTAGCGGGAGTGTCATCCTACGAGCAGTACTTC.

As regards this clone: Germline and junction disagree at one end, which may indicate a read error. The sample contains more than one DNA sequence encoding this CDR3. The chain recombines TRBV7-2 with TRBJ1-5, with a weak D call TRBD1 (5 bases). The CDR3 loop spans 15 amino acids. Germline CDR1 reads SGHTA; CDR2 reads FQGNSA. CDR3 sequence reads: CASSTHRSSNQPQHF. Written as DNA, the CDR3 is TGCGCCAGCAGCACCCACAGGTCTAGCAATCAGCCCCAGCATTTT. Using reference TRBV7-2 and TRBJ1-5 for the parts outside the CDR3, the full variable domain is GAGVSQSPSNKVTEKGKDVELRCDPISGHTALYWYRQSLGQGLEFLIYFQGNSAPDKSGLPSDRFSAERTGGSVSTLTIQRTQQEDSAVYLCASSTHRSSNQPQHFGDGTRLSIL.

This sequence joins TRBV28 and TRBJ2-2; TRBD1 aligns across 10 bases. V lost 3 bases to trimming and J lost 6 bases; unmatched junction nucleotides: 4. This CDR3 contains 15 residues. The V gene's germline CDR1 is MDHEN and CDR2 SYDVKM. The CDR3 nucleotides read TGTGCCAGCAGTTTCGGGACAGGGGCTCCCGGGGAGCTGTTTTTT. Amino acid sequence: CASSFGTGAPGELFF.

The chain has TRBV7-9 and TRBJ2-1; 9 bases fit TRBD1. The length of the CDR3 is 14 residues. V trimming: 4 bases; J trimming: 4 bases; junction bases outside the gene matches: 2. Germline V gene data show CDR1 as SEHNR and CDR2 as FQNEAQ (reference sequence). CDR3 coding DNA: TGTGCCAGCAGCTCACAGGGGGCATACAATGAGCAGTTCTTC. Translation gives CASSSQGAYNEQFF.

The gene calls are TRBV2 and TRBJ2-1; TRBD1 might be the D (6 bases). Germline lookup yields CDR1 SNHLY and CDR2 FYNNEI. The CDR3 is made up of 14 amino acids. V was shortened by 1 base and J by 12 bases, with 16 bases between the two germline ends. Here the CDR3 reads CASSEGDMSGAQFF. In DNA form, the CDR3 reads TGTGCCAGCAGTGAAGGGGACATGTCAGGGGCGCAGTTCTTC.

The rearrangement links TRBV6-5 to TRBJ1-2, with D possibly being TRBD1 (5 bases). Germline V gives CDR1 MNHEY, CDR2 SVGAGI. Trimming left V 5 bases short and J 2 bases short, with 15 bases between. The CDR3 contains 15 residues. CDR3 protein: CASSRVQGLNYGYTF. CDR3 nucleotide sequence: TGTGCCAGCAGTCGAGTCCAGGGATTAAACTATGGCTACACCTTC.

The V gene is TRBV6-4, the J gene TRBJ1-2; 7 bases are shared with TRBD1. CDR3 length equals 16 residues. V shed 2 bases and J 0 bases; nucleotides not matched to a gene: 6. Germline lookup yields CDR1 MRHNA and CDR2 SNTAGT. CDR3 DNA: TGTGCCAGCAGTGACCAGAACAGGGGCGCTAACTATGGCTACACCTTC. Translated, it gives CASSDQNRGANYGYTF.

The rearrangement uses TRBV18 and TRBJ2-7, with 7 bases that match TRBD1. V was pared by 3 bases and J by 1 base, with 6 bases of the junction left unmatched. Germline V gene sequence: CDR1 KGHSH, CDR2 LQKENI. The CDR3 contains 15 residues. For the CDR3, the DNA is TGTGCCAGCTCACCCCTCGGACAGGTATCCTACGAGCAGTACTTC. This gives the protein CASSPLGQVSYEQYF. Variable domain in full (rest from reference TRBV18 and TRBJ2-7): NAGVMQNPRHLVRRRGQEARLRCSPMKGHSHVYWYRQLPEEGLKFMVYLQKENIIDESGMPKERFSAEFPKEGPSILRIQQVVRGDSAAYFCASSPLGQVSYEQYFGPGTRLTVT.

This chain uses TRBV29-1 with TRBJ2-2; D not resolved. V lost 6 bases to trimming and J lost 2 bases, with 4 bases between them. This CDR3 comprises 11 residues. The germline V gene encodes CDR1 SQVTM and CDR2 ANQGSEA. The DNA for the CDR3 is TGCAGCGTGGGTAACACCGGGGAGCTGTTTTTT. Its protein is CSVGNTGELFF.

V is TRBV6-5 and J is TRBJ2-5, with 8 bases identical to TRBD1. V gave up 2 bases and J gave up 5 bases; unmatched junction bases: 4. Germline V gene lookup returns CDR1 MNHEY and CDR2 SVGAGI. The CDR3 sequence is 14 residues long. The CDR3 DNA reads as TGTGCCAGCAGTTACCTGGACAGGGTGGAGACCCAGTACTTC. Protein product: CASSYLDRVETQYF.

The chain links TRBV27 to TRBJ1-6; 7 bases match TRBD1. V gave up 6 bases and J gave up 11 bases; unmatched junction bases: 10. The CDR3 is made up of 14 amino acids. Germline V gene lookup returns CDR1 MNHEY and CDR2 SMNVEV (reference sequence). The CDR3 is CASRGTFGTAPLHF. The CDR3, as DNA: TGTGCCAGCAGGGGAACCTTCGGGACAGCACCCCTCCACTTT.

V usage is TRBV19 and J usage is TRBJ2-1, with 7 bases identical to TRBD2. J lost 6 bases, V lost 4 bases, and 0 bases had no gene match. The CDR3 consists of 12 residues. Germline V gene sequence: CDR1 LNHDA, CDR2 SQIVND (reference sequence). In DNA, the CDR3 is TGTGCCAGTAGTAGGACTAGCAATGAGCAGTTCTTC. It translates to CASSRTSNEQFF.

This clone occurred once. The chain combines TRBV28 with TRBJ2-7, with 9 bases lining up with TRBD1. The germline V gene encodes CDR1 MDHEN and CDR2 SYDVKM. V lost 7 bases and J lost 1; bases outside the gene matches: 5. There are 14 residues in the CDR3. CDR3 sequence reads: CASTLTGGSYEQYF. CDR3 nucleotide sequence: TGTGCCAGCACCCTGACAGGGGGATCCTACGAGCAGTACTTC.

The rearrangement joins TRBV28 to TRBJ2-7, with 7 positions matching TRBD2. The V and J ends lost 5 bases and 2 bases, in that order; junction bases with no gene match: 12. The CDR3 is 16 amino acids. Germline V gene sequence: CDR1 MDHEN, CDR2 SYDVKM. Here the CDR3 reads CASSAPTVGGTYEQYF. In DNA, the CDR3 is TGTGCCAGCAGTGCCCCTACTGTCGGGGGGACCTACGAGCAGTACTTC.

This clone was observed once. The chain has TRBV18 and TRBJ2-3; 8 nucleotides line up with TRBD2. The V segment lost 5 bases and the J segment 0 bases; nucleotides outside the gene matches: 7. The CDR3 loop spans 16 amino acids. Germline assignment: CDR1 KGHSH and CDR2 LQKENI. The DNA for the CDR3 is TGTGCCAGCTCATCCACCGCTAGCGGGAGCACAGATACGCAGTATTTT. Amino acids: CASSSTASGSTDTQYF.

V gene TRBV28 combines with J gene TRBJ2-3; 10 bases align to TRBD1. Losses at the gene ends were 6 bases for V and 2 bases for J; bases not matched to a gene: 11. This CDR3 has 17 amino acids. Germline values: CDR1 MDHEN, CDR2 SYDVKM. CDR3 residues: CASRRRQGAGVTDTQYF. The CDR3 nucleotides are TGTGCCAGCAGAAGAAGACAGGGGGCAGGTGTCACAGATACGCAGTATTTT.

The V call is TRBV28, the J call TRBJ2-3, with 7 bases fitting TRBD2. The CDR3 runs 18 residues. In germline, CDR1 is MDHEN, CDR2 SYDVKM. The V segment lost 2 bases and the J segment 3 bases; nucleotides outside the gene matches: 14. The CDR3 is CASSLPLVIAGVTDTQYF. The DNA for the CDR3 is TGTGCCAGCAGTTTACCCCTGGTGATAGCGGGCGTAACAGATACGCAGTATTTT. The variable domain in full, completed from reference TRBV28 and TRBJ2-3, reads DVKVTQSSRYLVKRTGEKVFLECVQDMDHENMFWYRQDPGLGLRLIYFSYDVKMKEKGDIPEGYSVSREKKERFSLILESASTNQTSMYLCASSLPLVIAGVTDTQYFGPGTRLTVL.

This clone showed up just once. The chain combines TRBV6-5 with TRBJ2-1; D is unclear. Germline V CDR1 and CDR2: MNHEY, SVGAGI. V gave up 7 bases and J gave up 2 bases, with 9 bases separating them. CDR3 size: 13 residues. The CDR3 bases are TGTGCCAGCAAGTCTCCGCCCTACAATGAGCAGTTCTTC. Protein: CASKSPPYNEQFF.

The genes are TRBV7-6 and TRBJ2-1, with 8 bases identical to TRBD2. V lost 1 base, J lost 6 bases, and 8 bases stayed unmatched. This CDR3 comprises 16 residues. Germline CDR1 SGHVS, CDR2 FNYEAQ. The CDR3 protein is CASSLGRLAGPNEQFF. CDR3 nucleotides: TGTGCCAGCAGCTTAGGACGTCTAGCGGGTCCCAATGAGCAGTTCTTC.

The chain recombines TRBV7-6 with TRBJ2-2; the D is unclear. V lost 1 base to trimming and J lost 2 bases, with 5 bases between them. This CDR3 spans 14 amino acids. Germline V gene sequence: CDR1 SGHVS, CDR2 FNYEAQ. The CDR3, as DNA: TGTGCCAGCAGCTTAGTCGATAACACCGGGGAGCTGTTTTTT. It translates to CASSLVDNTGELFF.

CDR3 amino acids: CASSDPGSGGVETQYF. The CDR3 coding sequence is TGTGCCAGTAGTGACCCAGGGTCGGGAGGGGTGGAGACCCAGTACTTC. The chain employs TRBV19 and TRBJ2-5; 8 nucleotides match TRBD2. This CDR3 spans 16 amino acids. Looked up from germline, CDR1 is LNHDA and CDR2 is SQIVND (reference sequence). V lost 5 bases and J lost 5; bases outside the gene matches: 13.

V usage is TRBV4-2 and J usage is TRBJ2-3; TRBD2 aligns across 9 bases. From germline, CDR1 is LGHNA and CDR2 YNFKEQ. Trimming cost V 4 bases and J 0 bases; bases outside gene matches: 5. There are 16 residues in the CDR3. CDR3 in DNA: TGTGCCAGCAGCCTGAGGGCGGGGGGGAGCACAGATACGCAGTATTTT. It specifies CASSLRAGGSTDTQYF.

V is TRBV28 and J is TRBJ1-5, with D hard to call. Germline values: CDR1 MDHEN, CDR2 SYDVKM. CDR3 size: 15 residues. The ends were cut back, 4 bases at V and 0 bases at J, with 10 bases in the middle. Here the CDR3 reads CASSWTRYSNQPQHF. DNA for the CDR3: TGTGCCAGCAGTTGGACCAGGTATAGCAATCAGCCCCAGCATTTT.